This entry lists 4 T cell receptor beta chains sequenced from one sample in a study of shared clonotypes between healthy human individuals. The table came from immunoSEQ multiplex PCR; TCRdb's copy has only in-frame clones and leaves some out. The sample includes 2 million or so clones, 85% to 95% seen only once; the top ten take 0.1% to 0.15%. The sequenced sample consisted of naive CD4+ T cells sorted from blood. Subset reported: CD45RA+ positively selected. The receptors come from a man between 18 and 29 years old in good health.

DNA for the CDR3: TGTGCCAGCAGTGAAGCGGCCGGGGCATTGGCCAAAAACATTCAGTACTTC. It codes for CASSEAAGALAKNIQYF. The chain employs TRBV6-1 and TRBJ2-4, with D perhaps given as TRBD1 or TRBD2 (5 bases each). The CDR3 sequence is 17 residues long. V lost 0 bases, J lost 1 base, and 13 bases lay in between. Germline CDR1 reads MNHNS; CDR2 reads SASEGT.

The genes are TRBV7-2 and TRBJ2-7, with D perhaps matching TRBD2 (5 bases). This CDR3 contains 16 residues. Germline assignment: CDR1 SGHTA and CDR2 FQGNSA. V gave up 4 bases and J gave up 2 bases, with 18 bases separating them. CDR3 sequence reads: CASSSRVAYLTYEQYF. CDR3 nucleotides: TGTGCCAGCAGCTCCCGGGTAGCGTATTTAACCTACGAGCAGTACTTC. The variable domain in full, completed from reference TRBV7-2 and TRBJ2-7, reads GAGVSQSPSNKVTEKGKDVELRCDPISGHTALYWYRQSLGQGLEFLIYFQGNSAPDKSGLPSDRFSAERTGGSVSTLTIQRTQQEDSAVYLCASSSRVAYLTYEQYFGPGTRLTVT.

This chain connects TRBV6-1 to TRBJ1-5; D gene ambiguous. Trimming stripped 5 bases from V and 10 bases from J, with 9 bases between. CDR1 is MNHNS, CDR2 SASEGT, per germline. The CDR3 is made up of 11 amino acids. CDR3: CASSNLGPQHF. As DNA, the CDR3 is TGTGCCAGCAGTAACTTAGGTCCCCAGCATTTT.

The V call is TRBV6-1, the J call TRBJ2-7, with 7 bases identical to TRBD1. The germline gives CDR1 MNHNS, CDR2 SASEGT. J lost 0 bases, V lost 3 bases, and 11 bases had no gene match. CDR3 length equals 17 residues. The CDR3 region has the DNA TGTGCCAGCAGTGACGGGGTCCCGGGACAGAGCTCCTACGAGCAGTACTTC. It encodes CASSDGVPGQSSYEQYF.